This TCR beta chain comes out of a study of neurological immune-mediated disorders. TCRdb reprocessed the 5' RACE reads via MiXCR and lists one record per CDR3 protein. Here the sample spans fewer than 80,000 distinct CDR3 sequences, around 5.2% being singletons. CDR1 MNHEY and CDR2 SVGEGT come from the germline V gene. The CDR3 totals 14 residues. The ends lost 6 bases at V and 7 bases at J; junction bases unmatched: 8. This clonotype occurred many times. V gene TRBV6-2 or TRBV6-3 combines with J gene TRBJ2-1; 8 bases are shared with TRBD2. This sequence was found in a woman between 45 and 65 years old with multiple sclerosis. Sample: PBMCs. The CDR3 loop is CASRGAGELNEQFF. CDR3 nucleotides: TGTGCCAGCAGGGGAGCGGGGGAACTTAATGAGCAGTTCTTC.